This T cell receptor (beta chain) was found in a study of T-cell memory formation after mild COVID-19. This clonotype was picked up a small number of times. Antigen unknown. Study findings and constraints: Clones that shrank (day 15 to 85) were balanced CD4/CD8, whereas later expanders leaned CD4+. The study found contracting CD4+ clones mainly in CM and EM and contracting CD8+ clones in EMRA.

Germline V lookup: CDR1 MNHEY, CDR2 SVGAGI. J gave up 0 bases and V 5 bases, and 7 bases lay outside the gene matches. The CDR3 consists of 15 residues. Using its own MiXCR run on the 5' RACE reads, TCRdb lists one record per CDR3 protein. The sample gives about 390,000 distinct CDR3 sequences, around a sixth of which show up once; about 22% is in the top ten. This TCR derives from a man aged 18-30 years who had mild COVID-19 (a few samples of this study predate the infection). Cell type and time point are not known. Sequencing input: PBMCs or a T cell subset sorted from them (not recorded which). The V and J genes are TRBV6-5 and TRBJ2-7; 7 bases are shared with TRBD2. DNA of the CDR3: TGTGCCAGCAGTCAAGGACTAGGGTTCTCCTACGAGCAGTACTTC. It is translated as CASSQGLGFSYEQYF.